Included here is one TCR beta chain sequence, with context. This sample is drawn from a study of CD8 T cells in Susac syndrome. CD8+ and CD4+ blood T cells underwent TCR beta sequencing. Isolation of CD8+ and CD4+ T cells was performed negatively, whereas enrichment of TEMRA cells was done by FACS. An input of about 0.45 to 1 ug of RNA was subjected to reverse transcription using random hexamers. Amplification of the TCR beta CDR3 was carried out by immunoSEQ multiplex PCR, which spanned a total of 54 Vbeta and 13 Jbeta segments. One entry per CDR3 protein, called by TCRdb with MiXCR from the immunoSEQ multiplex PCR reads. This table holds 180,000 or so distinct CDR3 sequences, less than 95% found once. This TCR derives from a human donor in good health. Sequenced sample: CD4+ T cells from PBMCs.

The CDR3 region has the DNA TGCAGCGTTGGCTCGGGCGCATACAATGAGCAGTTCTTC. Its translation is CSVGSGAYNEQFF. This chain uses TRBV29-1 with TRBJ2-1; D unclear. Trimming removed 4 bases from V and 4 bases from J, with 11 bases in between. The germline CDR1 and CDR2 sequences are SQVTM and ANQGSEA. The CDR3 is 13 residues long.